This T cell receptor beta chain was obtained from a study of OX40 agonist ivuxolimab in advanced cancers. In the study overall: Dose-escalation patients were diagnosed with hepatocellular carcinoma, melanoma, renal cell cancer or head and neck cancer. A partial response was reached by three patients: one with hepatocellular carcinoma and two with cutaneous melanoma.

Study outcomes and limitations: Blood T cells, both CD4+ and CD8+, expanded clonally by week 6 at 0.1 to 3.0 mg/kg. The 0.1-3.0 mg/kg partial responders had among the lowest clonal expansion.

This CDR3 has 15 amino acids. V lost 3 bases and J 0 bases, leaving 12 bases between the germline ends. Per the germline V gene, CDR1 is LNHDA and CDR2 is SQIVND (reference sequence). To note about this clone: Its antigen is unidentified.

The assay was immunoSEQ multiplex PCR, and TCRdb's table has in-frame clones only and misses some. This table holds 55,000 to 85,000 clones, nearly 90% found once. This TCR was sampled from an adult with an advanced solid tumor such as melanoma, head and neck, liver or kidney cancer. This sequence joins TRBV19 and TRBJ2-7, with a possible D match to TRBD1 (6 bases). This specimen consisted of CD4+ or CD8+ T cells sorted from blood, obtained in a trial of the OX40 agonist ivuxolimab. CDR3 nucleotide sequence: TGTGCCAGTAGTATGGGACATCCAAGCTCCTACGAGCAGTACTTC. Translating it yields CASSMGHPSSYEQYF. The full variable domain, rest sourced from reference TRBV19 and TRBJ2-7, is DGGITQSPKYLFRKEGQNVTLSCEQNLNHDAMYWYRQDPGQGLRLIYYSQIVNDFQKGDIAEGYSVSREKKESFPLTVTSAQKNPTAFYLCASSMGHPSSYEQYFGPGTRLTVT.